The next 14 T cell receptor beta chains were all read from a single sample in a study of cytomegalovirus exposure and HLA in healthy donors. Primers for the PCR totalled 60 Vbeta and 13 Jbeta. The data were produced by immunoSEQ multiplex PCR, yet TCRdb's version contains in-frame clones alone and is incomplete. The sample has some 130,000 clones, approximately 80% seen once. The sample comprised PBMCs. The receptors come from a man between 18 and 35 years old in good health and CMV-seronegative.

Note on this clone: At one end, the junction sequence differs from germline, possibly due to a read error. The chain uses TRBV7-9 and TRBJ1-5; possible D gene TRBD1, 6 bases. CDR1 is SEHNR, CDR2 FQNEAQ, per germline (reference sequence). The CDR3 consists of 16 residues. CDR3: CSSSFSAGTILEPQHF. CDR3 DNA sequence: TGTTCCAGCAGCTTCTCAGCGGGGACAATTTTAGAGCCCCAGCATTTT.

The gene calls are TRBV4-1 and TRBJ2-3, with D perhaps TRBD2 (6 bases). The CDR3 runs 14 residues. Germline V lookup: CDR1 MGHRA, CDR2 YSYEKL. V lost 4 bases and J lost 0, with 8 bases in between. CDR3 in amino acids: CASSRGTSTDTQYF. CDR3 DNA sequence: TGCGCCAGCAGCCGAGGGACTAGCACAGATACGCAGTATTTT.

The V gene is TRBV9, the J gene TRBJ2-1; 8 bases align to TRBD2. This CDR3 has 14 amino acids. CDR1 is SGDLS and CDR2 is YYNGEE in the germline V gene. Trimming at V came to 0 bases and at J to 9 bases, leaving 5 bases not matched to a gene. CDR3 region: CASSVGTSGREQFF. In nucleotides, the CDR3 is TGTGCCAGCAGCGTAGGTACTAGCGGTCGTGAGCAGTTCTTC.

The sample holds one count of this clone. The chain links TRBV11-2 to TRBJ1-1, with D possibly matching TRBD1 (5 bases). The V end was cut by 2 bases, the J end by 6 bases, with 16 bases between. The length of the CDR3 is 15 residues. Germline loops: CDR1 SGHAT, CDR2 FQNNGV. The CDR3 reads CASSLPQRGVAEAFF. The CDR3 DNA is TGTGCCAGCAGCTTACCGCAGCGGGGGGTGGCTGAAGCTTTCTTT.

The chain recombines TRBV15 with TRBJ1-2, with D hard to call. Germline CDR1 is LNHNV and CDR2 is YYDKDF (reference sequence). The CDR3 loop spans 14 amino acids. V shed 1 base and J shed 5 bases, with 11 bases lying between them. DNA for the CDR3: TGTGCCACCAGCAGAGGAGAGGGCCGTTATGGCTACACCTTC. Protein: CATSRGEGRYGYTF.

The chain employs TRBV11-2 and TRBJ2-5; D might be TRBD2 (5 bases). The CDR3 totals 14 residues. V gave up 5 bases and J gave up 5 bases, with 15 bases separating them. Germline loops: CDR1 SGHAT, CDR2 FQNNGV. In nucleotides, the CDR3 is TGTGCCAGCAGCGACCACGGGAACTCGGAGACCCAGTACTTC. The encoded protein is CASSDHGNSETQYF.

This clone has more than one count but fewer than ten. The V gene is TRBV5-1, the J gene TRBJ1-4; D ambiguous. The germline V and J ends were trimmed by 4 bases and 5 bases, with 12 bases remaining between them. Germline V CDR1 and CDR2: SGHRS, YFSETQ. This CDR3 has 14 residues. This CDR3 is CASSPLVSNEKLFF. The CDR3 DNA reads TGCGCCAGCAGCCCCCTCGTATCGAATGAAAAACTGTTTTTT. The whole variable domain, filled in from reference TRBV5-1 and TRBJ1-4, reads KAGVTQTPRYLIKTRGQQVTLSCSPISGHRSVSWYQQTPGQGLQFLFEYFSETQRNKGNFPGRFSGRQFSNSRSEMNVSTLELGDSALYLCASSPLVSNEKLFFGSGTQLSVL.

The chain is built from TRBV7-6 and TRBJ1-4; D perhaps matches TRBD1 (5 bases). Germline V gene data show CDR1 as SGHVS and CDR2 as FNYEAQ. V lost 1 base and J 4 bases, leaving 25 bases between the germline ends. The length of the CDR3 is 20 residues. CDR3 bases: TGTGCCAGCAGCTTAGTAGGTTATTGGGGCCCTACAGAGTTTAATGAAAAACTGTTTTTT. Protein sequence: CASSLVGYWGPTEFNEKLFF.

A few counts support this clone. The CDR3 DNA reads TGTGCCTTCAAGCTTTGGCTAGCGGGGGGTAACACCGGGGAGCTGTTTTTT. Protein product: CAFKLWLAGGNTGELFF. The chain recombines TRBV5-4 with TRBJ2-2; 11 bases are shared with TRBD2. Germline V gene sequence: CDR1 SGHNT, CDR2 YYREEE (reference sequence). V shed 10 bases and J 2 bases; nucleotides not matched to a gene: 13. This CDR3 has 17 amino acids. The full variable domain, its missing parts supplied by reference TRBV5-4 and TRBJ2-2, is ETGVTQSPTHLIKTRGQQVTLRCSSQSGHNTVSWYQQALGQGPQFIFQYYREEENGRGNFPPRFSGLQFPNYSSELNVNALELDDSALYLCAFKLWLAGGNTGELFFGEGSRLTVL.

The V and J genes are TRBV9 and TRBJ2-5; 9 bases are shared with TRBD1. There are 16 residues in the CDR3. V dropped 1 base and J dropped 5; count of bases not matched to a gene: 9. Germline CDR1 reads SGDLS; CDR2 reads YYNGEE. In nucleotides, the CDR3 is TGTGCCAGCAGCGTATATGGACAGGGGAATTTCGAGACCCAGTACTTC. Encoded protein: CASSVYGQGNFETQYF.

CDR3 protein: CAWSVSGDSYGYTF. DNA for the CDR3: TGTGCCTGGAGTGTATCAGGGGACAGCTATGGCTACACCTTC. The chain links TRBV30 to TRBJ1-2; 7 bases fit TRBD1. The CDR3 runs to 14 residues. V lost 0 bases and J lost 4; bases outside the gene matches: 5. The V gene's germline CDR1 is GTSNPN and CDR2 SVGIG (reference sequence).

V and J are TRBV4-1 and TRBJ1-3, with TRBD1 matching 7 bases. Germline assignment: CDR1 MGHRA and CDR2 YSYEKL. The ends lost 3 bases at V and 0 bases at J; junction bases unmatched: 14. This CDR3 comprises 19 residues. CDR3 region: CASSHLPTGTRRSGNTIYF. The CDR3 DNA reads as TGCGCCAGCAGCCATCTCCCGACAGGGACTAGACGCTCTGGAAACACCATATATTTT.

This clone showed up just a few times. The rearrangement uses TRBV13 and TRBJ2-3, with a weak D call TRBD2 (6 bases). The CDR3 loop spans 16 amino acids. Germline V lookup: CDR1 PRHDT, CDR2 FYEKMQ (reference sequence). Trimming took 5 bases from V and 2 from J, leaving 17 bases between them. Written as DNA, the CDR3 is TGTGCCAGCAGCCCACCGATCCGGGAGTACACAGATACGCAGTATTTT. As protein: CASSPPIREYTDTQYF.

This chain links TRBV11-2 with TRBJ2-5; D perhaps matches TRBD1 (6 bases). Germline assignment: CDR1 SGHAT and CDR2 FQNNGV. The V end was cut by 6 bases, the J end by 3 bases, with 11 bases between. This CDR3 spans 13 amino acids. The CDR3 region is CASSPDRKETQYF. DNA for the CDR3: TGTGCCAGCAGTCCGGACAGAAAAGAGACCCAGTACTTC.